This record covers a single T cell receptor beta chain. The antigen remains unidentified. Germline and junction disagree at one end, which may indicate a read error. The data belong to a study of regulatory T cells in long-lasting Graves disease. The CDR3 runs to 15 residues. Germline V CDR1 and CDR2: MDHEN, SYDVKM. Study conclusions and caveats: New patients shared about a thousand public clonotypes, fewer than the approximately 2,700 shared by persistent patients.

Researchers made TCR beta libraries by using iRepertoire HTBI primers and running Arm-PCR on CDR3 regions. TCRdb called the multiplex PCR reads again in MiXCR, with one record for every CDR3 protein. The table shows around 430,000 distinct CDR3 sequences, with approximately 22% occurring only once. The time point denotes: persistent/refractory GD, antithyroid drugs over 5 years with positive TRAb. RNA extracted from PBMCs served as the sequencing template. The rearrangement joins TRBV28 to TRBJ2-5; 10 bases align to TRBD2. This sequence was found in a female donor with Graves disease. The sample in question was peripheral blood mononuclear cells (PBMCs), obtained when the disease was refractory, from a patient treated with antithyroid drugs. DNA of the CDR3: TGTGCCAGCAGCCCGCGGACTAGCGGTGAAGAGACCCCGTACTTC. Its translation: CASSPRTSGEETPYF.